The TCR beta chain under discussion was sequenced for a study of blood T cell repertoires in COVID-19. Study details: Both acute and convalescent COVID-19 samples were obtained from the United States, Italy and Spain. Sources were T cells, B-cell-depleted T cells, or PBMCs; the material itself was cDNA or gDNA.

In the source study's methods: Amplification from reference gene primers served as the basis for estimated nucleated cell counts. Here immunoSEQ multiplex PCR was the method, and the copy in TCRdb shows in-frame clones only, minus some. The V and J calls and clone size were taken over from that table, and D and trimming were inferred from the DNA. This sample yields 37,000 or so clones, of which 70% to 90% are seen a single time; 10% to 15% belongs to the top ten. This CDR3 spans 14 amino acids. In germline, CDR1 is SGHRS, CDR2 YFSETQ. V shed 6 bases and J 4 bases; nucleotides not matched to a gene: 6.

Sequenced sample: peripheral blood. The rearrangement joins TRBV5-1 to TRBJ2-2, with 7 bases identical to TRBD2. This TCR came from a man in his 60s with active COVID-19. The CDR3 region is CASTWGGSTGELFF. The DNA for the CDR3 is TGCGCCAGCACTTGGGGGGGTTCCACCGGGGAGCTGTTTTTT.